The T cell receptor (beta chain) under discussion was sequenced for a study of monozygotic twins with inflammatory bowel disease. TCRdb reprocessed the 5' RACE reads and reports one entry per CDR3 protein, with no DNA. The sample includes 85,000 to 110,000 distinct CDR3 sequences. The length of the CDR3 is 15 residues. The rearrangement uses TRBV12-3 or TRBV12-4 and TRBJ2-7; TCRdb picks TRBD1, but there is no DNA to check that call. This receptor was taken from a human donor with ulcerative colitis or Crohn's disease, or a healthy co-twin of an affected twin (not recorded which). The sample consisted of blood. The CDR3 sequence: CASSPNRGGSYEQYF.